This T cell receptor beta chain is drawn from a study of long-term antiretroviral therapy in people with HIV (dated by TCRdb to between 2022 and 2023). With regard to the full study: The earliest samples were collected about a decade before the 2015 WHO recommendation for immediate ART, when ART was typically delayed until CD4 counts fell. Whether ART initiation and durable HIV suppression were associated with changes in peripheral blood TRB repertoire composition and diversity was tested in a retrospective serial study. From over 25 adults with confirmed HIV infection, the cohort provided some 200 cryopreserved PBMC samples, gathered serially across a mean of about six years (range 1-12). Of the 30 or so participants with HIV, approximately ten were female. No cross-contamination during QIAcube processing was seen in test extractions of a monoclonal T-cell line run alongside a few dozen polyclonal samples.

Concerning this clone itself: No cognate antigen has been identified for it. Base qualities are not provided; no much larger clone lies one nucleotide away.

What the research found in general, with its limitations: Samples dated from the mid-2000s to the late 2010s, and the ART regimens used may be less effective than current ones. Expanded TRB clones identified before ART initiation dominated the repertoire at all time points, although this dominance fluctuated and declined in many PLHIV after ART. CDR3 length ranges in HIV repertoires were narrower than in controls, and network structure suggested an antigen-experienced repertoire with only a slight naive shift after ART. Owing to limited PBMC availability, only the TCR beta chain was sequenced, without alpha chain pairing. ART initiation was associated with a significant increase in TRB diversity, but diversity stayed significantly below transplant donor controls even after long-term ART. Because pre-ART samples had limited cell numbers, unsorted PBMC were profiled rather than sorted CD4+ and CD8+ T cells. No data were available on ART adherence, viral resistance or therapy changes, limiting inferences about post-ART repertoire changes.

The immunoSEQ hsTCRB v3.0 assay was used at survey level resolution to sequence the TRB variable region. The target sequencing depth for TRB was about 40,000-55,000 T-cell genomes per sample. TRB libraries were pooled and sequenced on an Illumina MiSeq using a v3 150-cycle kit. Per the source publication's procedure: Repertoire analysis was run in R within a reproducible Nextflow workflow that covered QC, data transformation and analysis. LymphoSeq2, an R package for AIRR-Seq data exploration, was used to implement custom analyses. Several samples yielding fewer than 5000 total TRB sequences were excluded, leaving 188 analyzed HIV repertoires. Among the roughly 180 retained HIV repertoires, 55 to 65 were collected before ART initiation and 120 to 130 after ART initiation. Repertoires were downsampled to 5000 TRB nucleotide sequences, and summary statistics were averaged over 100 downsampling iterations. The analysis kept only TRB sequences whose CDR3 regions were at least seven amino acids long. Two measures captured diversity: a Shannon entropy-derived clonality score and the Gini coefficient. Repertoire networks linked the top 5000 CDR3 amino acid sequences whenever two sequences differed by an edit distance of one. For TRB CDR3 amino acid sequences, GLIPH2 was used to predict antigen specificity groups and MHC restriction. Known CMV, EBV, HIV or tissue antigen associations were flagged by matching CDR3 amino acid sequences against VDJdb and McPAS-TCR. Pre-ART, post-ART and control groups were compared with Wilcoxon signed-rank tests and Holm-Bonferroni correction. TCRdb retrieved this table from immuneACCESS and kept in-frame rearrangements only. Not all clones are present; in checked studies, unresolved V genes account for under half, and no reason is known for the remainder. That table furnishes V, J and clone size, whereas the DNA furnished D and trimming. The sample table contains more than 11,000 clones; only one count was recorded for approximately 80% of them. The ten top clones hold 7.2% of the sample.

Inclusion was restricted to participants for whom at least one PBMC sample before ART initiation and at least two post-ART samples were available. Every participant with HIV received treatment in the United States of America. Before DNA extraction, cryopreserved samples containing about 1-10 million PBMC were thawed and washed. At the time of the earliest PBMC sample, participants with HIV were aged between about 20 and 55 years. Each participant contributed PBMC samples from 1-4 timepoints before ART initiation and 2-8 timepoints after ART initiation, with a median of 7 samples. For every participant, serial HIV viral load, CD4+ T-cell count, ART history and demographic data were obtained. Genomic DNA was extracted from unsorted PBMC with a Qiagen kit on a QIAcube, processed in batches of 12 samples. This clonotype was obtained from a man aged 25-45 years with HIV. The source was unsorted PBMCs, collected 0.4 years after starting antiretroviral therapy.

The nucleotide sequence is TGTGCCAGCAGTCCGGACAACCGAAACACTGAAGCTTTCTTT. Its protein is CASSPDNRNTEAFF. Rearrangement joined TRBV6-5 to TRBJ1-1, and perhaps TRBD1 as D gene, on 5 matching bases. Per the germline V gene, MNHEY is the CDR1 and SVGAGI is the CDR2. A distance of 12 bases separates the germline ends of V and J, which lose 5 bases and 2 bases respectively. Inclusive of the bounding cysteine and phenylalanine, the CDR3 is 14 residues long. Of all the DNA, just the CDR3 is kept, 42 bases in frame from base 1.